There are many counts of the clone carrying this T cell receptor (beta chain). Its antigen is unknown. Scientists amplified the TCR beta CDR3 regions from RNA transcripts. HTBI primers primed a first-round RT-PCR, and a second-round multiplex PCR followed. A single record per CDR3 protein comes from TCRdb applying MiXCR to the multiplex PCR reads. The data show around 1.1 million distinct CDR3 sequences, about two fifths seen once. J lost 5 bases, V lost 5 bases, and 11 bases had no gene match. CDR1 and CDR2 from the germline V gene are PRHDT and FYEKMQ (reference sequence). The length of the CDR3 is 15 residues. These data originate in a study of Graves' ophthalmopathy and Graves' hyperthyroidism. Study-level findings and limits: Most thyroid-expanded clonotypes exceeding 0.001 frequency were also found in blood. Sensitivity of roughly 88% and specificity of around 76% were achieved when a 13-signature model separated ophthalmopathy from stable hyperthyroidism.

This receptor was identified in an adult man with Graves' hyperthyroidism. The V call is TRBV13, the J call TRBJ1-1; 7 bases match TRBD1. Material: peripheral blood or thyroid tissue (not recorded which). CDR3 nucleotides: TGTGCCAGCAGCCGGTCAGGGGGAGGTTTGACTGAAGCTTTCTTT. Its translation: CASSRSGGGLTEAFF. The full variable domain, completed using reference TRBV13 and TRBJ1-1, is AAGVIQSPRHLIKEKRETATLKCYPIPRHDTVYWYQQGPGQDPQFLISFYEKMQSDKGSIPDRFSAQQFSDYHSELNMSSLELGDSALYFCASSRSGGGLTEAFFGQGTRLTVV.